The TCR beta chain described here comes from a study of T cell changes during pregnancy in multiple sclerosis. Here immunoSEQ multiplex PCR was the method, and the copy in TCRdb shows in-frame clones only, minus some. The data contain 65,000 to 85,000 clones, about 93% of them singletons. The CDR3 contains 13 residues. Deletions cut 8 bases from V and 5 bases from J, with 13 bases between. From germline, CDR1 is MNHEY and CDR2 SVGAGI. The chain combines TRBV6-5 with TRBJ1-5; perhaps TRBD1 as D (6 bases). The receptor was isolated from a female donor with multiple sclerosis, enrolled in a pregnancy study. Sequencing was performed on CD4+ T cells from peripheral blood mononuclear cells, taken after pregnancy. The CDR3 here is CASRAGVYQPQHF. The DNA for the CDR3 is TGTGCCAGCCGCGCAGGGGTCTATCAGCCCCAGCATTTT.